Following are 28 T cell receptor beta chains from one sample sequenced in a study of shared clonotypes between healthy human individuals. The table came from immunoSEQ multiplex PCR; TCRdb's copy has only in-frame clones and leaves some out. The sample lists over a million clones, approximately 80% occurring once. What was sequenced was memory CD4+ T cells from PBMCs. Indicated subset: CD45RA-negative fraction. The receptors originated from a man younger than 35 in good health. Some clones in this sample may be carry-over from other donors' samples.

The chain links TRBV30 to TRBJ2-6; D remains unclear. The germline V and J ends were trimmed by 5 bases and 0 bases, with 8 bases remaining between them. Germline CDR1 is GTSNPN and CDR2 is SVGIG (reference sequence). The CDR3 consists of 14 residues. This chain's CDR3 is CAWGKVSGANVLTF. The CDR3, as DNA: TGTGCCTGGGGCAAGGTCTCTGGGGCCAACGTCCTGACTTTC.

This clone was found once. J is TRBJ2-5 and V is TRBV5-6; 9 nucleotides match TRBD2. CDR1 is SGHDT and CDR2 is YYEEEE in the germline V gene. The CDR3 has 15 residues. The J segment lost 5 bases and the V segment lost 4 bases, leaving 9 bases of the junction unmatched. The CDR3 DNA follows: TGTGCCAGCAGCCTACCGGCTAGCGGGACTGAGACCCAGTACTTC. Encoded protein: CASSLPASGTETQYF.

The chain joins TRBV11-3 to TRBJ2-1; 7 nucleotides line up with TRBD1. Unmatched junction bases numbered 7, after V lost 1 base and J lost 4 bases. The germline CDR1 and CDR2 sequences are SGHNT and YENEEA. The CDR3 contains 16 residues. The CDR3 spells CASSLGSTGLYNEQFF. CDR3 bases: TGTGCCAGCAGCTTAGGGTCGACAGGGTTGTACAATGAGCAGTTCTTC.

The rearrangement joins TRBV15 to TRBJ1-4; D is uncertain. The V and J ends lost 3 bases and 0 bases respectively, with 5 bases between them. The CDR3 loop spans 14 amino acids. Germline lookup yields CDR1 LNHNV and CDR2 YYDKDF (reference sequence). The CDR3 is CATSRSPTNEKLFF. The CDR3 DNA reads TGTGCCACCAGCAGGTCCCCAACTAATGAAAAACTGTTTTTT.

The CDR3 DNA reads TGCGCCAGCAGCTTCAACCCAGGGGGTTCCTACGAGCAGTACTTC. Its protein is CASSFNPGGSYEQYF. This chain joins TRBV5-1 and TRBJ2-7, with 7 bases fitting TRBD1. Per germline, CDR1 SGHRS and CDR2 YFSETQ. V dropped 2 bases and J dropped 1; count of bases not matched to a gene: 6. The CDR3 spans 15 residues.

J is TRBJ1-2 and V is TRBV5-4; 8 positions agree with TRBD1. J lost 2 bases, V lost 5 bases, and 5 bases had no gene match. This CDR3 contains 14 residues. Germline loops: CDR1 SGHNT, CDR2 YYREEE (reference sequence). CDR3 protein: CASRKPGGNYGYTF. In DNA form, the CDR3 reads TGTGCCAGCAGGAAACCAGGGGGCAACTATGGCTACACCTTC.

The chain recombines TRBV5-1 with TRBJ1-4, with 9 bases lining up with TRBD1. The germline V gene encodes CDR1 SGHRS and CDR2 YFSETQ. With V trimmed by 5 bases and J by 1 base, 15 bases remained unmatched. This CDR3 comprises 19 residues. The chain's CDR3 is CASSSPGTGPLRTNEKLFF. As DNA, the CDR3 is TGCGCCAGCAGTTCCCCCGGGACAGGGCCGCTGCGAACTAATGAAAAACTGTTTTTT.

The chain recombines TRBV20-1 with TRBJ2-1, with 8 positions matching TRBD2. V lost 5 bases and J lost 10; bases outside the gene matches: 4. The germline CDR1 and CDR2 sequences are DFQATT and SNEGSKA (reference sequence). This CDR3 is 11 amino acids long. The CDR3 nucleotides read TGCAGTGCTCCGCGGGGGGACGAGCAGTTCTTC. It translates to CSAPRGDEQFF.

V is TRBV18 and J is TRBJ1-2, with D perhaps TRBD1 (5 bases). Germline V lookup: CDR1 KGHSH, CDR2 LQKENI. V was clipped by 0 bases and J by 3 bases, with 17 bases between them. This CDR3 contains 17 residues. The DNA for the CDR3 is TGTGCCAGCTCACCACCGAACCGGGGCAGTGTGGACTATGGCTACACCTTC. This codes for CASSPPNRGSVDYGYTF.

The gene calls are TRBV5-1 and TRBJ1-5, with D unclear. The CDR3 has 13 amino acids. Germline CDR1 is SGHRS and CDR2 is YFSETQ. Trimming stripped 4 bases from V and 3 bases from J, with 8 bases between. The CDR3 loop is CASSEEVNQPQHF. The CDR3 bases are TGCGCCAGCAGCGAGGAAGTCAATCAGCCCCAGCATTTT. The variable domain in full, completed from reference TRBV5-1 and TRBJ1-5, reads KAGVTQTPRYLIKTRGQQVTLSCSPISGHRSVSWYQQTPGQGLQFLFEYFSETQRNKGNFPGRFSGRQFSNSRSEMNVSTLELGDSALYLCASSEEVNQPQHFGDGTRLSIL.

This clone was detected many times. CDR3 sequence: CATSGATGELFF. The CDR3 region has the DNA TGTGCCACCTCTGGGGCCACCGGGGAGCTGTTTTTT. V usage is TRBV28 and J usage is TRBJ2-2, with TRBD1 as a possible D gene (5 bases). The CDR3 runs 12 residues. Germline lookup yields CDR1 MDHEN and CDR2 SYDVKM. Trimming pared 10 bases from V and 4 bases from J, leaving 10 bases between.

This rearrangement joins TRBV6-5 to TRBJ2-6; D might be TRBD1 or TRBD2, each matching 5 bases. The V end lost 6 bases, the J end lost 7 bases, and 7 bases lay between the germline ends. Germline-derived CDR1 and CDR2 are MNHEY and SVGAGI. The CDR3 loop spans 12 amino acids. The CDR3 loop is CASRGPANVLTF. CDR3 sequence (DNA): TGTGCCAGCAGGGGACCAGCCAACGTCCTGACTTTC.

The CDR3 protein is CASSLAGVVSDTQYF. The CDR3, as DNA: TGTGCCAGCAGTCTAGCGGGAGTGGTATCAGATACGCAGTATTTT. The V call is TRBV27, the J call TRBJ2-3; 10 nucleotides match TRBD2. This CDR3 has 15 amino acids. CDR1 MNHEY and CDR2 SMNVEV come from the germline V gene (reference sequence). Trimming took 5 bases from V and 4 from J; bases not matched to a gene: 6.

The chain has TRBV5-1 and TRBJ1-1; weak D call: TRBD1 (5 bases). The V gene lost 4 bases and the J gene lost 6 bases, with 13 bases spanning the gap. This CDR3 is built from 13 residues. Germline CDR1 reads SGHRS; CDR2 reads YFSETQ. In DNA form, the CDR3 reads TGCGCCAGCAGCCGACAGCGGGAGGCTGAAGCTTTCTTT. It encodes CASSRQREAEAFF. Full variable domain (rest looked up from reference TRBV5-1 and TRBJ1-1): KAGVTQTPRYLIKTRGQQVTLSCSPISGHRSVSWYQQTPGQGLQFLFEYFSETQRNKGNFPGRFSGRQFSNSRSEMNVSTLELGDSALYLCASSRQREAEAFFGQGTRLTVV.

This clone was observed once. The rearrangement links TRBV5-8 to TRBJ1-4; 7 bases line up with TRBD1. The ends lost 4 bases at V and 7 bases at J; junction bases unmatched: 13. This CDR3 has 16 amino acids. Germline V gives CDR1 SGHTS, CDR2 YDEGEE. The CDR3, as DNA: TGTGCCAGCAGCCCAAAGGGAGGGGGCCCGGGTGAAAAACTGTTTTTT. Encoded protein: CASSPKGGGPGEKLFF. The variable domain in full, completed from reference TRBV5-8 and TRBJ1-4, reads EAGVTQSPTHLIKTRGQQATLRCSPISGHTSVYWYQQALGLGLQFLLWYDEGEERNRGNFPPRFSGRQFPNYSSELNVNALELEDSALYLCASSPKGGGPGEKLFFGSGTQLSVL.

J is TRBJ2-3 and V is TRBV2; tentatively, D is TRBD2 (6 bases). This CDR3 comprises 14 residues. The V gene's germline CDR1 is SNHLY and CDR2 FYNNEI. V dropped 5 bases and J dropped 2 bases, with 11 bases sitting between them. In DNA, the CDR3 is TGTGCCAGCAGTCGACTAGTTTCCACAGATACGCAGTATTTT. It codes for CASSRLVSTDTQYF.

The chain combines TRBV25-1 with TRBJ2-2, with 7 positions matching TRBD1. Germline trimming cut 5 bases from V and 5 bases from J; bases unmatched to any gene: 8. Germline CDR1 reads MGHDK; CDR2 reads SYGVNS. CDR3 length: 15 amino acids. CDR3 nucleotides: TGTGCCAGCAGTTTCGACAGGGCGATGACCGGGGAGCTGTTTTTT. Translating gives CASSFDRAMTGELFF.

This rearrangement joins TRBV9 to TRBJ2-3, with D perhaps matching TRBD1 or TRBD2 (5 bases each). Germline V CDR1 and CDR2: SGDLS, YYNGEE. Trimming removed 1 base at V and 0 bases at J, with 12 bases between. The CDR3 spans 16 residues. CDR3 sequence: CASSVSRDHSTDTQYF. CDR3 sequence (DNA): TGTGCCAGCAGCGTAAGTCGGGACCATAGCACAGATACGCAGTATTTT.

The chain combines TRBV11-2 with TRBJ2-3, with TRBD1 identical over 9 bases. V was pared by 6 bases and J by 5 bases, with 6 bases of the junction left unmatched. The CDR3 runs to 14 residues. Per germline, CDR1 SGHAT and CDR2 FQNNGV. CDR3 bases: TGTGCCAGCAGGACGACAGGGGGGGGAGATACGCAGTATTTT. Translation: CASRTTGGGDTQYF.

The CDR3 coding sequence is TGCGCCAGCCAAGACAGCAGCTCTGGGGCCAACGTCCTGACTTTC. Protein: CASQDSSSGANVLTF. The chain combines TRBV5-1 with TRBJ2-6; possible D gene TRBD1, 5 bases. Trimming took 7 bases from V and 0 from J, leaving 11 bases between them. CDR1 is SGHRS and CDR2 is YFSETQ in the germline V gene. This CDR3 has 15 residues. Together with reference TRBV5-1 and TRBJ2-6, the CDR3 gives the full variable domain: KAGVTQTPRYLIKTRGQQVTLSCSPISGHRSVSWYQQTPGQGLQFLFEYFSETQRNKGNFPGRFSGRQFSNSRSEMNVSTLELGDSALYLCASQDSSSGANVLTFGAGSRLTVL.

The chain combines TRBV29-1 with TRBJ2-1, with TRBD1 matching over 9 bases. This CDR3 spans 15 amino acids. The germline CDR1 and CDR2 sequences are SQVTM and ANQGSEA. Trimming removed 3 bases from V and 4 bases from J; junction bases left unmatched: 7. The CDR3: CSVETGQGRYNEQFF. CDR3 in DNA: TGCAGCGTTGAGACCGGACAGGGGCGATACAATGAGCAGTTCTTC.

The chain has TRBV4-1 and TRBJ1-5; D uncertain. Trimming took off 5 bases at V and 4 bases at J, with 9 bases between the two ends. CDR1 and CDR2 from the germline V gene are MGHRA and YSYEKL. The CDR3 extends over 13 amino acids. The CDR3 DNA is TGCGCCAGCAGCGGCCGGAGGAATCAGCCCCAGCATTTT. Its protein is CASSGRRNQPQHF.

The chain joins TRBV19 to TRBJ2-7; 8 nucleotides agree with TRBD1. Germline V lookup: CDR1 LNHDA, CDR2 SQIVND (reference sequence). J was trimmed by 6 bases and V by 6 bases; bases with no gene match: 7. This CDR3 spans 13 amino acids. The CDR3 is CASSDRGRSEQYF. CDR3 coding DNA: TGTGCCAGTAGCGACAGGGGACGTAGCGAGCAGTACTTC.

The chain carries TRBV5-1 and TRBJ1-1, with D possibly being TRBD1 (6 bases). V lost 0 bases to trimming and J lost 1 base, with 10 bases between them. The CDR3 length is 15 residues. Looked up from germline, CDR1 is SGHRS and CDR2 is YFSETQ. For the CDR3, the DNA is TGCGCCAGCAGCTTGGCGGGGGGGCCGAACACTGAAGCTTTCTTT. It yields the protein CASSLAGGPNTEAFF.

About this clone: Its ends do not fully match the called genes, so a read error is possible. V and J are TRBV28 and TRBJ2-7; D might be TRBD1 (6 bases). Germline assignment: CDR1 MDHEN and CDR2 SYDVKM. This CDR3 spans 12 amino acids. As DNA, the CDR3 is TGTGCCAGCAGTCTCGCCAGGGGCGAAACAACCTTC. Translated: CASSLARGETTF.

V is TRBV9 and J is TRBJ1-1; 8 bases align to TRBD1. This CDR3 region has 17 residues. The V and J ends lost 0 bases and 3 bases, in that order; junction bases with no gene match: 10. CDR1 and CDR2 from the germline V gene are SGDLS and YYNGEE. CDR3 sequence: CASSVGPGGGGDTEAFF. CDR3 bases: TGTGCCAGCAGCGTAGGTCCAGGGGGCGGAGGGGACACTGAAGCTTTCTTT.

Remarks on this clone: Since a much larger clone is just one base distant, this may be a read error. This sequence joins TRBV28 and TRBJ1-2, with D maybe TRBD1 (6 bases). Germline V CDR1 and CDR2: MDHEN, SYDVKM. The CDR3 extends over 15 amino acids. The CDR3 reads CAGRRGSGRGDGYTF. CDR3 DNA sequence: TGTGCCGGCAGAAGGGGGTCAGGGAGGGGCGATGGCTACACCTTC.

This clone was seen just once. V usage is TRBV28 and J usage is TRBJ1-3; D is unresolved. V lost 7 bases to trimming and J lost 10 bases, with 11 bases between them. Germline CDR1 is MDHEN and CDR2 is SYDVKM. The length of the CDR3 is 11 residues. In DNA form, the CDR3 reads TGTGCCAGCACCAACCGGATGACCATATATTTT. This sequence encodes CASTNRMTIYF. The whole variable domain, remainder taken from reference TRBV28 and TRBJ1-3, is DVKVTQSSRYLVKRTGEKVFLECVQDMDHENMFWYRQDPGLGLRLIYFSYDVKMKEKGDIPEGYSVSREKKERFSLILESASTNQTSMYLCASTNRMTIYFGEGSWLTVV.